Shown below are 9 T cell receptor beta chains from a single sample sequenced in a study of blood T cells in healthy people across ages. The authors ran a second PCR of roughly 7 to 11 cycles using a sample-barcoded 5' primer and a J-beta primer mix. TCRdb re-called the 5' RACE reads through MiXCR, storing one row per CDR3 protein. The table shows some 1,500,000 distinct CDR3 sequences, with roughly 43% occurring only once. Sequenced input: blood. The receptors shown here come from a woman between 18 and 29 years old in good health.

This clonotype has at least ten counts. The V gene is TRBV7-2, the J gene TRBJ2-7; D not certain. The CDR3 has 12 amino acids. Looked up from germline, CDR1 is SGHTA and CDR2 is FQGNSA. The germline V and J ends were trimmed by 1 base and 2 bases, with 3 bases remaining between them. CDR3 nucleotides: TGTGCCAGCAGCTTAGTAGCCTACGAGCAGTACTTC. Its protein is CASSLVAYEQYF.

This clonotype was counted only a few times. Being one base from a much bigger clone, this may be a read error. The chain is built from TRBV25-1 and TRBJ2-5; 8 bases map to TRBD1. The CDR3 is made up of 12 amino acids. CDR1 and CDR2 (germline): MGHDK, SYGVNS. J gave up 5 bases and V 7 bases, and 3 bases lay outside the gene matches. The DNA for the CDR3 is TGTGCCAGCAAGGACAGGGTGGAGACCCAGTACTTC. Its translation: CASKDRVETQYF.

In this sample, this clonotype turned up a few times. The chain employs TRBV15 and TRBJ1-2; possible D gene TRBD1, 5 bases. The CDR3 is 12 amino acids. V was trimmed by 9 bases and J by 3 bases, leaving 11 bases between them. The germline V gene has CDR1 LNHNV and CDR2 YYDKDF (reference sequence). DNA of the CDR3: TGTGCCACATCCGGGACTTACTATGGCTACACCTTC. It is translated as CATSGTYYGYTF.

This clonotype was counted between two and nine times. CDR3 DNA: TGTGCCAGCAGTTTCGCCGAGTCGAACATTCAGTACTTC. Translating it yields CASSFAESNIQYF. The chain has TRBV12-3 or TRBV12-4 and TRBJ2-4; no firm D call. Between the trimmed V and J ends, which lost 3 bases and 7 bases, there was a span of 10 bases. The CDR3 is 13 residues long.

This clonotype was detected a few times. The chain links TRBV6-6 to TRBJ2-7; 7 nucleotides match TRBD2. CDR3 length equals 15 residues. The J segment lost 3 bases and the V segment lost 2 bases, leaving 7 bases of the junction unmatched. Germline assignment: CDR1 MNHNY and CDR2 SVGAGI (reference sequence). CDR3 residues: CASSYRAGRYYEQYF. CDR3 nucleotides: TGTGCCAGCAGTTACCGAGCGGGAAGGTACTACGAGCAGTACTTC.

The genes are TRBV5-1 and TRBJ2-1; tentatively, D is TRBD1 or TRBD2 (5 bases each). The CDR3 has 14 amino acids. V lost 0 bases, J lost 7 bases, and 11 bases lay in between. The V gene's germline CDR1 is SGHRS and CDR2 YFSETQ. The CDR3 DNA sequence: TGCGCCAGCAGCTTGGGGGGGATTCGTAATGAGCAGTTCTTC. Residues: CASSLGGIRNEQFF.

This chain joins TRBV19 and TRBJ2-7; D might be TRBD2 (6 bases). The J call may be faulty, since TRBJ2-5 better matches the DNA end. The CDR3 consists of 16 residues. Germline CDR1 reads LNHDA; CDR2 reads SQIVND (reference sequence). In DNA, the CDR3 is TGTGCCAGTAGTATAGGACTTGGGGGGAGAGCAGAGACCCAGTACTTC. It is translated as CASSIGLGGRAETQYF.

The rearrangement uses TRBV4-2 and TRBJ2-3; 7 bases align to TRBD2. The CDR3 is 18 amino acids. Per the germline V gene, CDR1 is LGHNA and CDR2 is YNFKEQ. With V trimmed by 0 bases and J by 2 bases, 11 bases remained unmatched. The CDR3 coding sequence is TGTGCCAGCAGCCAAGATATTTCCCCGGGAGGCTTCACAGATACGCAGTATTTT. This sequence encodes CASSQDISPGGFTDTQYF.

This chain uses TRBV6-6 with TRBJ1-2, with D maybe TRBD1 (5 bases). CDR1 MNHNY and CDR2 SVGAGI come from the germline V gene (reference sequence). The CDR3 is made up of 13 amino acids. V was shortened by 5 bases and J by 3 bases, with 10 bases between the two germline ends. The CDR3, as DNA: TGTGCCAGCAGTCCAGGGTTTTACTATGGCTACACCTTC. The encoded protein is CASSPGFYYGYTF.